The 7 T cell receptor beta chains presented below share a single source sample, sequenced in a study of blood T cell repertoires in COVID-19 (dated by TCRdb to 2020 to 2022). The library was prepared using the immunoSEQ multiplex PCR assay. TCRdb re-hosts the immuneACCESS table, in-frame sequences only. Its copies lack some clones; in the studies checked, an unresolved V gene accounts for under half of them, and the cause for the rest is not known. The sample contains roughly 280,000 clones, about nine tenths of them found a single time. 2% to 2.5% of the sample is in the top ten clones. Sequenced: peripheral blood. The receptors shown here come from a woman between 50 and 59 years old who had recovered from COVID-19.

The chain carries TRBV10-3 and TRBJ2-1; D is possibly TRBD1 (6 bases). With 0 bases removed from V and 1 base from J, the gap between germline ends came to 25 bases. The CDR3 loop spans 21 amino acids. The germline V gene encodes CDR1 ENHRY and CDR2 SYGVKD. DNA for the CDR3: TGTGCCATCAGTGAGTCGACTCGGCTAGCCTCCCAAGGGGGATCCTACAATGAGCAGTTCTTC. Its protein is CAISESTRLASQGGSYNEQFF.

The rearrangement links TRBV6-5 to TRBJ1-2, with TRBD1 matching over 10 bases. J was trimmed by 4 bases and V by 5 bases; bases with no gene match: 4. The V gene's germline CDR1 is MNHEY and CDR2 SVGAGI. The CDR3 runs to 14 residues. CDR3 residues: CASSPTGGIYGYTF. The CDR3 region has the DNA TGTGCCAGCAGTCCGACAGGGGGCATCTATGGCTACACCTTC.

This clone was seen only a few times. This chain uses TRBV5-1 with TRBJ1-4, with a possible D match to TRBD1 (6 bases). Germline V CDR1 and CDR2: SGHRS, YFSETQ. Trimming cost V 0 bases and J 8 bases, with 14 bases left between them. The CDR3 is 15 amino acids. CDR3 in amino acids: CASSLGSIRGEKLFF. DNA for the CDR3: TGCGCCAGCAGCTTGGGGAGTATCAGGGGAGAAAAACTGTTTTTT.

This clone was counted a few times. This chain links TRBV7-9 with TRBJ2-3; weak D call: TRBD2 (6 bases). The V gene lost 5 bases and the J gene lost 10 bases, with 28 bases spanning the gap. The CDR3 loop spans 17 amino acids. Germline assignment: CDR1 SEHNR and CDR2 FQNEAQ (reference sequence). The CDR3 loop reads CASSPPSARERSRAQYF. CDR3 sequence (DNA): TGTGCCAGCAGCCCCCCGTCGGCGCGGGAACGGTCTAGGGCGCAGTATTTT.

The chain links TRBV28 to TRBJ2-3, with 9 bases aligning to TRBD1. Trimming cost V 6 bases and J 4 bases; bases outside gene matches: 8. Germline values: CDR1 MDHEN, CDR2 SYDVKM. The CDR3 runs 15 residues. The CDR3 loop is CASRTTGGFPDTQYF. CDR3 sequence (DNA): TGTGCCAGCAGGACTACAGGGGGCTTCCCAGATACGCAGTATTTT.

The CDR3 is CASSKRGLSYEQYF. CDR3 nucleotides: TGTGCCAGCAGCAAAAGGGGGCTGTCCTACGAGCAGTACTTC. The V and J genes are TRBV28 and TRBJ2-7; 7 bases are a match to TRBD1. This CDR3 is built from 14 residues. From germline, CDR1 is MDHEN and CDR2 SYDVKM. V trimming: 6 bases; J trimming: 1 base; junction bases outside the gene matches: 6.

The count of this clone is one. The chain uses TRBV6-6 and TRBJ1-6; TRBD1 aligns across 8 bases. V shed 5 bases, J shed 0 bases, and the junction held 6 bases outside the gene matches. Germline CDR1 reads MNHNY; CDR2 reads SVGAGI (reference sequence). CDR3 length: 17 amino acids. Here the CDR3 DNA reads TGTGCCAGCAGTCAACGGACAGGGCTCTCCTATAATTCACCCCTCCACTTT. Residues: CASSQRTGLSYNSPLHF.